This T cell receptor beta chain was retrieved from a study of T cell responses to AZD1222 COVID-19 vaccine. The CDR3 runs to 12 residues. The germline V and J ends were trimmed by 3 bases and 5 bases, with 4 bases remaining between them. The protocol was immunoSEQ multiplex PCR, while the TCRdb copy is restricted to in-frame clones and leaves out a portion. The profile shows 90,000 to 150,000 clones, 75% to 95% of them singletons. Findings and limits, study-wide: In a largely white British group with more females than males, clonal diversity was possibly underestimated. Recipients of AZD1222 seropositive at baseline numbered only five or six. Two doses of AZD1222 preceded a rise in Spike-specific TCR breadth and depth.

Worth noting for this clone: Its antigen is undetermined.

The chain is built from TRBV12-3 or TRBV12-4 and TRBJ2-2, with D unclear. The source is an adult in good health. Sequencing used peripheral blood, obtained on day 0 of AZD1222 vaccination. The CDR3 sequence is CASSFETGELFF. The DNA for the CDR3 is TGTGCCAGCAGTTTCGAGACCGGGGAGCTGTTTTTT.